The 6 T cell receptor beta chains presented below share a single source sample, sequenced in a study of T cell responses to AZD1222 COVID-19 vaccine. Profiling relied on immunoSEQ multiplex PCR, and the TCRdb table lists in-frame clones only, not all of them. The table lists 210,000 or so clones, 90% to 95% of them singletons, with about 1.5% in the top ten. This specimen was peripheral blood, taken 28 days after the second dose of the MenACWY control vaccine. The receptors were gathered from an adult who received the MenACWY meningococcal vaccine as a control.

This chain links TRBV19 with TRBJ1-5; 8 positions agree with TRBD1. Germline-derived CDR1 and CDR2 are LNHDA and SQIVND (reference sequence). This CDR3 is built from 15 residues. Unmatched junction bases numbered 7, after V lost 5 bases and J lost 4 bases. The CDR3 DNA follows: TGTGCCAGTAGTCCCCCCGACAGGGGTAATCAGCCCCAGCATTTT. Its protein is CASSPPDRGNQPQHF.

V usage is TRBV29-1 and J usage is TRBJ2-3, with 8 bases that match TRBD1. There are 14 residues in the CDR3. V trimming: 6 bases; J trimming: 6 bases; junction bases outside the gene matches: 11. CDR1 is SQVTM and CDR2 is ANQGSEA in the germline V gene. The CDR3 sequence: CSVGQGSISDTQYF. The CDR3 bases are TGCAGCGTCGGACAGGGATCCATCTCTGATACGCAGTATTTT.

This clone was recorded only once. V is TRBV5-1 and J is TRBJ2-7, with D unresolved. This CDR3 comprises 11 residues. V was cut by 2 bases and J by 4 bases, with 4 bases left in between. Germline assignment: CDR1 SGHRS and CDR2 YFSETQ. The CDR3 spells CASSLEYEQYF. Written as DNA, the CDR3 is TGCGCCAGCAGCTTAGAATACGAGCAGTACTTC.

The chain combines TRBV3-1 (or the pseudogene TRBV3-2) with TRBJ2-7; D unresolved. V lost 3 bases and J lost 4, with 10 bases in between. CDR1 is LGHDT and CDR2 is YNNKEL in the germline V gene (reference sequence). The CDR3 contains 13 residues. The CDR3, as DNA: TGTGCCAGCAGCCAGTGGCTTCAGTACGAGCAGTACTTC. Translated, it gives CASSQWLQYEQYF.

The chain recombines TRBV4-1 with TRBJ2-5; 7 bases line up with TRBD2. The CDR3 sequence is 13 residues long. The V and J ends lost 4 bases and 4 bases, in that order; junction bases with no gene match: 3. Germline loops: CDR1 MGHRA, CDR2 YSYEKL. CDR3: CASSRGLPETQYF. CDR3 in DNA: TGCGCCAGCAGCCGGGGACTACCAGAGACCCAGTACTTC.

The chain has TRBV3-1 (or the pseudogene TRBV3-2) and TRBJ2-3; D call uncertain. Germline lookup yields CDR1 LGHDT and CDR2 YNNKEL (reference sequence). The CDR3 has 15 amino acids. Trimming took off 0 bases at V and 3 bases at J, with 10 bases between the two ends. CDR3 sequence reads: CASSQEPARTDTQYF. CDR3 DNA sequence: TGTGCCAGCAGCCAAGAACCGGCTAGAACAGATACGCAGTATTTT.